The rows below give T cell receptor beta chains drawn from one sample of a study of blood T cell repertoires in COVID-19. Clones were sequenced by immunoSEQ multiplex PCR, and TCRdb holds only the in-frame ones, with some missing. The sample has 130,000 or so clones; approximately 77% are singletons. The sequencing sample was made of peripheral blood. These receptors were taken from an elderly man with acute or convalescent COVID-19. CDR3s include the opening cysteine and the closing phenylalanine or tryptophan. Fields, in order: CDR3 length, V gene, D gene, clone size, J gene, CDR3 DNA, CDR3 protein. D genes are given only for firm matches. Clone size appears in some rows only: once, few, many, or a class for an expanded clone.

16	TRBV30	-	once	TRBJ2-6	TGTGCCTGGAGCTCTACCCCCAGGCCTGGGGCCAACGTCCTGACTTTC	CAWSSTPRPGANVLTF
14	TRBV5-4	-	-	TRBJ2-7	TGTGCCAGCAGCTTGGGACAGCCCGCCTACGAGCAGTACTTC	CASSLGQPAYEQYF
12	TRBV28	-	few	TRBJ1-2	TGTGCCAGCAGCCGAGCTAACTATGGCTACACCTTC	CASSRANYGYTF
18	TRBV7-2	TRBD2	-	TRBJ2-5	TGTGCCAGCAGCTTGGCCGGGACTAGCGGGGGGGCCCAAGAGACCCAGTACTTC	CASSLAGTSGGAQETQYF
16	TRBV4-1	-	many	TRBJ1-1	TGCGCCAGCAGCCAAGATCCGGTGGGCATGAACACTGAAGCTTTCTTT	CASSQDPVGMNTEAFF
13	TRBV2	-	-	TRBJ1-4	TGTGCCAGCAGTCCCAACCCGGGAGAATTACTGTTTTTT	CASSPNPGELLFF
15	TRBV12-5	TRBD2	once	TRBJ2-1	TGTGCTAGTGCCCTTGTGGGGGGGGTCGCCAATGAGCAGTTCTTC	CASALVGGVANEQFF
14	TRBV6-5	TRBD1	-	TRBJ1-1	TGTGCCAGCAGCTTGGGGGCAGGGGGCACTGAAGCTTTCTTT	CASSLGAGGTEAFF
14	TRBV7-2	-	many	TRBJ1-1	TGTGCCAGCAGCGCGTTTCTAATGAACACTGAAGCTTTCTTT	CASSAFLMNTEAFF
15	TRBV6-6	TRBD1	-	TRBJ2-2	TGTGCCAGCAGTCCGGGACAGGGCATCACCGGGGAGCTGTTTTTT	CASSPGQGITGELFF
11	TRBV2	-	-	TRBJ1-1	TGTGCCAGCAGATTATCGGCTGAAGCTTTCTTT	CASRLSAEAFF
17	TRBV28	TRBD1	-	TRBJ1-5	TGTGCCAGCAGGAGACCACAGGGGGCAAGAGGCAATCAGCCCCAGCATTTT	CASRRPQGARGNQPQHF
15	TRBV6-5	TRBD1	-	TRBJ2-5	TGTGCCAGCAGTTCCTTCGGGACAGTTCAAGAGACCCAGTACTTC	CASSSFGTVQETQYF
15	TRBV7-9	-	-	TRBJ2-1	TGTGCCAGCAGCCGCAGGGGGGCCGCCTACAATGAGCAGTTCTTC	CASSRRGAAYNEQFF